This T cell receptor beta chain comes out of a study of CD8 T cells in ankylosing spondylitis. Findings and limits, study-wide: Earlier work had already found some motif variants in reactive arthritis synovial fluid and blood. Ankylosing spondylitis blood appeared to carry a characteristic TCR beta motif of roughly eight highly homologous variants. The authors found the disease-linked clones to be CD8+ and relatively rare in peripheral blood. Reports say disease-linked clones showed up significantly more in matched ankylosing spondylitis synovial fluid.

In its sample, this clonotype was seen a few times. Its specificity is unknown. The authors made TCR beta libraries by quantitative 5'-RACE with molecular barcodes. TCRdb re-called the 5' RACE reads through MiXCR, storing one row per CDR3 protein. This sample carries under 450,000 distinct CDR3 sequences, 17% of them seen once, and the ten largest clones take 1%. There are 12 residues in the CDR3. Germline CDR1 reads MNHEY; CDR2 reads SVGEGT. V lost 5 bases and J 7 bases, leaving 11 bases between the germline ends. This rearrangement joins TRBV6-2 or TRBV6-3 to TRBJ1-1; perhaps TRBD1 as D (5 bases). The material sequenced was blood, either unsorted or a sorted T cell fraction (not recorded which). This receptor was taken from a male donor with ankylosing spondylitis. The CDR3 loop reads CASSRTPFEAFF. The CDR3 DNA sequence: TGTGCCAGCAGTAGGACACCCTTTGAAGCTTTCTTT.